Below are 21 T cell receptor beta chains sequenced from a single sample in a study of a mutant IDH1 vaccine in newly diagnosed glioma. Time point defined: week 11, during vaccination. Every single dose of the vaccine, 300 ug of mutant IDH1 20-mer peptide, came with topical imiquimod. Profiling relied on immunoSEQ multiplex PCR, and the TCRdb table lists in-frame clones only, not all of them. The sample shows approximately 40,000 clones, roughly 84% of them seen only once. Their recognized antigens are unknown. This sample comprised PBMCs, obtained from a glioma patient whose treatment included an IDH1 peptide vaccine. The receptors were gathered from a man aged 35-49 years with glioma.

The gene calls are TRBV27 and TRBJ1-2, with TRBD1 matching over 10 bases. With 4 bases clipped from V and 8 bases from J, the junction kept 7 bases outside the gene matches. The length of the CDR3 is 14 residues. The germline CDR1 and CDR2 sequences are MNHEY and SMNVEV (reference sequence). CDR3 DNA sequence: TGTGCCAGCAGTTCGCCGGGACAGGGGAGAGGCTACACCTTC. Translating it yields CASSSPGQGRGYTF.

This clone occurred a few times. The chain links TRBV25-1 to TRBJ2-7; D is undetermined. Germline CDR1 is MGHDK and CDR2 is SYGVNS. Trimming stripped 4 bases from V and 5 bases from J, with 9 bases between. The CDR3 length is 12 residues. The CDR3 here is CASSVKANEQYF. In DNA, the CDR3 is TGTGCCAGCAGTGTGAAAGCCAACGAGCAGTACTTC.

There are a few counts of this clone. The J gene is TRBJ1-4, the V gene TRBV5-1; D is unresolved. Per germline, CDR1 SGHRS and CDR2 YFSETQ. Trimming removed 2 bases from V and 0 bases from J, with 8 bases in between. The CDR3 contains 15 residues. CDR3 amino acids: CASSFGYATNEKLFF. The CDR3 DNA reads TGCGCCAGCAGCTTCGGATATGCAACTAATGAAAAACTGTTTTTT.

The rearrangement uses TRBV27 and TRBJ2-1; D perhaps matches TRBD2 (7 bases). The V gene lost 7 bases and the J gene lost 0 bases, with 16 bases spanning the gap. The CDR3 has 16 residues. The germline gives CDR1 MNHEY, CDR2 SMNVEV (reference sequence). The DNA of the CDR3 is TGTGCCAGCATACCACCGGGGGGCGCCTCCTACAATGAGCAGTTCTTC. This codes for CASIPPGGASYNEQFF.

V is TRBV19 and J is TRBJ1-2, with 7 bases matching TRBD1. With 6 bases clipped from V and 0 bases from J, the junction kept 10 bases outside the gene matches. Germline CDR1 reads LNHDA; CDR2 reads SQIVND (reference sequence). The CDR3 has 16 amino acids. DNA for the CDR3: TGTGCCAGTAGCCGATCACAGGGGATAACTAACTATGGCTACACCTTC. This gives the protein CASSRSQGITNYGYTF.

The chain combines TRBV5-1 with TRBJ2-2, with D possibly matching TRBD2 (6 bases). The germline V gene has CDR1 SGHRS and CDR2 YFSETQ. The CDR3 has 15 amino acids. Trimming took off 2 bases at V and 7 bases at J, with 15 bases between the two ends. The CDR3, as DNA: TGCGCCAGCAGCTTTGGGACTCCCCGAGGCGGGGAGCTGTTTTTT. It specifies CASSFGTPRGGELFF.

The gene calls are TRBV6-6 and TRBJ2-7, with D perhaps TRBD1 (5 bases). With 0 bases removed from V and 1 base from J, the gap between germline ends came to 7 bases. CDR3 length: 14 amino acids. CDR1 MNHNY and CDR2 SVGAGI come from the germline V gene (reference sequence). The chain's CDR3 is CASSYSAGSYEQYF. In nucleotides, the CDR3 is TGTGCCAGCAGTTACTCCGCAGGGTCCTACGAGCAGTACTTC.

The rearrangement joins TRBV19 to TRBJ2-1; D unresolved. This CDR3 contains 14 residues. Trimming took off 3 bases at V and 6 bases at J, with 12 bases between the two ends. CDR1 is LNHDA, CDR2 SQIVND, per germline (reference sequence). CDR3 in amino acids: CASSISRIINEQFF. The CDR3 coding sequence is TGTGCCAGTAGTATTAGCAGGATTATCAATGAGCAGTTCTTC.

The V gene is TRBV19, the J gene TRBJ1-4; no clear D. The V and J ends lost 4 bases and 6 bases respectively, with 15 bases between them. The CDR3 consists of 15 residues. In germline, CDR1 is LNHDA, CDR2 SQIVND (reference sequence). CDR3 loop: CASSTSANLDEKLFF. The CDR3 DNA sequence: TGTGCCAGTAGTACCTCAGCCAATCTTGATGAAAAACTGTTTTTT.

The J gene is TRBJ1-2, the V gene TRBV5-1; D gene ambiguous. The germline gives CDR1 SGHRS, CDR2 YFSETQ. CDR3 length: 11 residues. Between the trimmed V and J ends, which lost 7 bases and 4 bases, there was a span of 8 bases. The CDR3 nucleotides are TGCGCCAGCGGGGAGGGCTATGGCTACACCTTC. Residues: CASGEGYGYTF.

This chain uses TRBV18 with TRBJ2-7; a weak D match, TRBD1 (6 bases). CDR3 length equals 14 residues. The germline gives CDR1 KGHSH, CDR2 LQKENI. Trimming pared 4 bases from V and 0 bases from J, leaving 10 bases between. The CDR3 region is CASSRRDNSYEQYF. In nucleotides, the CDR3 is TGTGCCAGCTCACGCCGGGACAACTCCTACGAGCAGTACTTC.

This rearrangement joins TRBV19 to TRBJ1-4, with 7 nucleotides matching TRBD1. J gave up 1 base and V 6 bases, and 2 bases lay outside the gene matches. The CDR3 is made up of 14 amino acids. In germline, CDR1 is LNHDA, CDR2 SQIVND (reference sequence). The chain's CDR3 is CASSWTGTNEKLFF. For the CDR3, the DNA is TGTGCCAGTAGCTGGACAGGAACTAATGAAAAACTGTTTTTT.

The chain has TRBV18 and TRBJ2-5; unclear D gene. CDR3 length equals 13 residues. V gave up 5 bases and J gave up 2 bases, with 9 bases separating them. Germline CDR1 and CDR2: KGHSH and LQKENI. CDR3 loop: CASSDQVQETQYF. In nucleotides, the CDR3 is TGTGCCAGCTCAGATCAGGTACAAGAGACCCAGTACTTC.

The chain employs TRBV7-2 and TRBJ2-7, with 8 bases matching TRBD2. The CDR3 totals 15 residues. The germline CDR1 and CDR2 sequences are SGHTA and FQGNSA. V lost 2 bases and J lost 4; bases outside the gene matches: 7. The CDR3 region has the DNA TGTGCCAGCAGCTTAAACCCGGGAGGGCCATACGAGCAGTACTTC. This gives the protein CASSLNPGGPYEQYF.

V usage is TRBV10-3 and J usage is TRBJ2-7; D is possibly TRBD2 (5 bases). Germline values: CDR1 ENHRY, CDR2 SYGVKD. The CDR3 has 16 residues. V gave up 2 bases and J gave up 9 bases, with 23 bases separating them. The CDR3 protein is CAISERAGVTIEGQYF. Written as DNA, the CDR3 is TGTGCCATCAGTGAGAGGGCAGGTGTCACTATCGAGGGGCAGTACTTC.

This clone was detected only once. The chain recombines TRBV4-1 with TRBJ2-3; the match to TRBD2 covers 12 bases. The ends lost 10 bases at V and 6 bases at J; junction bases unmatched: 8. Germline values: CDR1 MGHRA, CDR2 YSYEKL. The CDR3 spans 14 residues. The CDR3 region is CATSSGRASDTQYF. The CDR3 nucleotides are TGCGCCACCTCTAGCGGGAGGGCAAGCGATACGCAGTATTTT.

This clone was seen a few times. The CDR3 spells CASSLGWKNTEAFF. The CDR3 nucleotides are TGTGCCAGCAGCTTAGGGTGGAAGAACACTGAAGCTTTCTTT. This chain links TRBV7-6 with TRBJ1-1; D unresolved. The CDR3 contains 14 residues. Trimming removed 1 base from V and 1 base from J, with 7 bases in between. Germline CDR1 and CDR2: SGHVS and FNYEAQ.

The V gene is TRBV15, the J gene TRBJ2-7, with D perhaps assigned TRBD1 or TRBD2 (5 bases each). CDR3 length: 15 amino acids. Deletions cut 2 bases from V and 6 bases from J, with 17 bases between. Per the germline V gene, CDR1 is LNHNV and CDR2 is YYDKDF (reference sequence). This CDR3 reads CATSRFKYGDGEQYF. The CDR3, as DNA: TGTGCCACCAGCAGATTCAAATACGGGGACGGCGAGCAGTACTTC.

The J gene is TRBJ2-3, the V gene TRBV5-1; D is unresolved. The V end was cut by 5 bases, the J end by 3 bases, with 16 bases between. The length of the CDR3 is 15 residues. Germline CDR1 reads SGHRS; CDR2 reads YFSETQ. The CDR3 loop reads CASRATSLPTDTQYF. CDR3 bases: TGCGCCAGCAGGGCAACATCACTACCAACAGATACGCAGTATTTT.

The chain is built from TRBV9 and TRBJ2-6, with 10 bases lining up with TRBD2. Germline values: CDR1 SGDLS, CDR2 YYNGEE. V was pared by 5 bases and J by 0 bases, with 14 bases of the junction left unmatched. This CDR3 spans 20 amino acids. CDR3 protein: CASRSFGTSVHSSGANVLTF. The DNA for the CDR3 is TGTGCCAGCAGGTCCTTTGGGACTAGCGTCCATTCCTCTGGGGCCAACGTCCTGACTTTC.

The chain combines TRBV5-1 with TRBJ2-3, with 8 bases matching TRBD2. CDR1 and CDR2 from the germline V gene are SGHRS and YFSETQ. The V gene end was trimmed by 2 bases and the J gene end by 1 base; junction bases not matched to a gene: 6. CDR3 length equals 16 residues. The CDR3 sequence is CASSFGRGGRTDTQYF. In DNA form, the CDR3 reads TGCGCCAGCAGCTTTGGCCGGGGGGGACGCACAGATACGCAGTATTTT.